The next 28 T cell receptor beta chains were all read from a single sample in a study of identical twins. One entry per CDR3 protein, called by TCRdb with MiXCR from the 5' RACE reads. The sample lists hundreds of thousands of distinct CDR3 sequences; roughly 18% were seen once. These sequences were also reported in another study, on T cells expressing NK-cell markers.

Source material: PBMCs. These receptors all come from a woman under 30 in good health.

CDR3 protein: CAWTNYHGADTQYF. Here the CDR3 DNA reads TGTGCCTGGACTAACTACCATGGGGCAGATACGCAGTATTTT. This chain connects TRBV30 to TRBJ2-3; D unclear. The CDR3 length is 14 residues. With 4 bases removed from V and 4 bases from J, the gap between germline ends came to 15 bases. Germline V gene lookup returns CDR1 GTSNPN and CDR2 SVGIG (reference sequence).

This clonotype was seen only a few times. This chain's CDR3 is CATSGFNNEQFF. In DNA, the CDR3 is TGTGCCACCAGTGGGTTCAACAATGAGCAGTTCTTC. V and J are TRBV24-1 and TRBJ2-1; D call uncertain. CDR1 and CDR2 from the germline V gene are KGHDR and SFDVKD. The CDR3 is 12 amino acids. The V and J ends lost 5 bases and 5 bases respectively, with 6 bases between them.

This clonotype has more than one count but fewer than ten. V is TRBV2 and J is TRBJ1-2, with 9 bases identical to TRBD1. Germline V gene sequence: CDR1 SNHLY, CDR2 FYNNEI. The ends lost 4 bases at V and 5 bases at J; junction bases unmatched: 8. The CDR3 spans 15 residues. The CDR3 DNA follows: TGTGCCAGCAGTGTAATGACAGGGGGAGTTTATGGCTACACCTTC. Amino acid sequence: CASSVMTGGVYGYTF.

J is TRBJ1-2 and V is TRBV5-6, with 7 bases aligning to TRBD1. The CDR3 consists of 13 residues. With 1 base clipped from V and 7 bases from J, the junction kept 4 bases outside the gene matches. Germline CDR1 is SGHDT and CDR2 is YYEEEE. The CDR3 coding sequence is TGTGCCAGCAGCTTGACAGGGGAGTTTGGCTACACCTTC. Amino acids: CASSLTGEFGYTF.

This clonotype came up a few times. V usage is TRBV12-3 or TRBV12-4 and J usage is TRBJ1-3; a possible D gene is TRBD1 (6 bases). The CDR3 extends over 14 amino acids. Trimming pared 6 bases from V and 1 base from J, leaving 10 bases between. CDR3 in amino acids: CASRETGSGNTIYF. The CDR3 coding sequence is TGTGCCAGCAGAGAGACAGGATCTGGAAACACCATATATTTT.

The CDR3 DNA is TGTGCCAGCAGCTTCCCCACTACAGGAGAGACCCAGTACTTC. As protein: CASSFPTTGETQYF. The rearrangement uses TRBV5-6 and TRBJ2-5, with D possibly being TRBD1 (5 bases). Per the germline V gene, CDR1 is SGHDT and CDR2 is YYEEEE. The V and J ends lost 2 bases and 4 bases respectively, with 12 bases between them. This CDR3 is built from 14 residues.

This clonotype was detected a few times. The chain couples TRBV30 to TRBJ2-1, with 8 bases fitting TRBD2. The CDR3 spans 15 residues. From germline, CDR1 is GTSNPN and CDR2 SVGIG (reference sequence). J lost 2 bases, V lost 1 base, and 4 bases had no gene match. This CDR3 reads CAWSGTSSTYNEQFF. In DNA, the CDR3 is TGTGCCTGGAGTGGGACTAGCTCTACCTACAATGAGCAGTTCTTC.

The CDR3 here is CSVDVGGWTEAFF. The DNA of the CDR3 is TGCAGCGTTGATGTGGGGGGCTGGACTGAAGCTTTCTTT. The genes are TRBV29-1 and TRBJ1-1, with a weak D call TRBD1 (6 bases). Germline V gene lookup returns CDR1 SQVTM and CDR2 ANQGSEA. V was cut by 3 bases and J by 5 bases, with 13 bases left in between. There are 13 residues in the CDR3.

At least ten counts were recorded for this clonotype. The genes are TRBV7-2 and TRBJ2-7; TRBD1 might be the D (6 bases). V was clipped by 2 bases and J by 5 bases, with 7 bases between them. Looked up from germline, CDR1 is SGHTA and CDR2 is FQGNSA. The length of the CDR3 is 12 residues. This CDR3 reads CASSLTGHEQYF. In nucleotides, the CDR3 is TGTGCCAGCAGCTTAACAGGGCACGAGCAGTACTTC.

The chain uses TRBV3-1 and TRBJ2-1; D uncertain. Trimming took off 4 bases at V and 2 bases at J, with 12 bases between the two ends. The germline CDR1 and CDR2 sequences are LGHDT and YNNKEL (reference sequence). The CDR3 consists of 15 residues. CDR3: CASSPMLGTYNEQFF. The CDR3 DNA is TGTGCCAGCAGCCCGATGCTGGGGACCTACAATGAGCAGTTCTTC.

The chain has TRBV29-1 and TRBJ2-7; perhaps TRBD1 as D (5 bases). The CDR3 runs to 14 residues. The germline V gene has CDR1 SQVTM and CDR2 ANQGSEA. V was cut by 4 bases and J by 4 bases, with 17 bases left in between. The chain's CDR3 is CSVAPVGRAYEQYF. CDR3 coding DNA: TGCAGCGTTGCCCCCGTGGGGCGCGCGTACGAGCAGTACTTC.

The chain carries TRBV29-1 and TRBJ1-1, with D perhaps TRBD1 (5 bases). V lost 6 bases, J lost 1 base, and 12 bases lay in between. Germline V lookup: CDR1 SQVTM, CDR2 ANQGSEA. This CDR3 has 13 residues. The CDR3 DNA reads TGCAGCGTGTCCCAGGGACCGAACACTGAAGCTTTCTTT. This codes for CSVSQGPNTEAFF.

This clonotype was detected a few times. This chain joins TRBV6-1 and TRBJ1-3; D remains ambiguous. This CDR3 contains 14 residues. Trimming left V 7 bases short and J 0 bases short, with 10 bases between. Per germline, CDR1 MNHNS and CDR2 SASEGT. DNA for the CDR3: TGTGCCAGCACTGATGGGTTCTCTGGAAACACCATATATTTT. It translates to CASTDGFSGNTIYF.

The gene calls are TRBV29-1 and TRBJ2-5; weak D call: TRBD1 (5 bases). The ends were cut back, 6 bases at V and 7 bases at J, with 15 bases in the middle. This CDR3 comprises 12 residues. The V gene's germline CDR1 is SQVTM and CDR2 ANQGSEA. CDR3 in DNA: TGCAGCGTGGGGCTACCTAGATGGACCCAGTACTTC. Translating gives CSVGLPRWTQYF.

The chain couples TRBV15 to TRBJ1-1; D remains unclear. The CDR3 is made up of 13 amino acids. V was clipped by 5 bases and J by 3 bases, with 10 bases between them. Looked up from germline, CDR1 is LNHNV and CDR2 is YYDKDF (reference sequence). CDR3 amino acids: CATSSREDTEAFF. The CDR3 DNA follows: TGTGCCACCAGCTCGAGGGAGGACACTGAAGCTTTCTTT.

The chain combines TRBV5-1 with TRBJ2-7; 9 positions match TRBD2. In germline, CDR1 is SGHRS, CDR2 YFSETQ. The CDR3 length is 16 residues. After removal of 0 bases from V and 1 base from J, the junction contained 5 bases not matched to a gene. The CDR3 region is CASSLEGLALSYEQYF. The CDR3, as DNA: TGCGCCAGCAGCTTGGAGGGACTAGCATTATCCTACGAGCAGTACTTC.

This clonotype was seen only a few times. The chain carries TRBV2 and TRBJ2-1, with D perhaps matching TRBD1 (6 bases). This CDR3 spans 18 amino acids. The V end lost 6 bases, the J end lost 4 bases, and 25 bases lay between the germline ends. The germline V gene has CDR1 SNHLY and CDR2 FYNNEI. The CDR3 DNA reads TGTGCCAGCAGCTCTATTCGGGCACCTGGACAGCTATACAATGAGCAGTTCTTC. It encodes CASSSIRAPGQLYNEQFF.

The chain recombines TRBV19 with TRBJ1-5; D gene ambiguous. Trimming shortened V by 7 bases and J by 5 bases, and 12 bases separated the two germline ends. The CDR3 has 13 amino acids. In germline, CDR1 is LNHDA, CDR2 SQIVND (reference sequence). The CDR3: CASTPRPDQPQHF. The CDR3 nucleotides are TGTGCCAGTACTCCTCGGCCGGATCAGCCCCAGCATTTT.

A few counts support this clonotype. J is TRBJ1-2 and V is TRBV29-1; 9 bases are a match to TRBD1. The CDR3 sequence is 14 residues long. In germline, CDR1 is SQVTM, CDR2 ANQGSEA. After removal of 7 bases from V and 4 bases from J, the junction contained 10 bases not matched to a gene. CDR3 nucleotides: TGCAGCGCTCTATGGACAGGGGAATTCTATGGCTACACCTTC. It encodes CSALWTGEFYGYTF.

This chain connects TRBV12-3 or TRBV12-4 to TRBJ1-1; possibly TRBD1 for D (5 bases). Between the trimmed V and J ends, which lost 4 bases and 1 base, there was a span of 16 bases. The CDR3 totals 16 residues. CDR3 residues: CASSYQIGAANTEAFF. The CDR3 bases are TGTGCCAGCAGTTACCAAATTGGGGCAGCGAACACTGAAGCTTTCTTT.

The V gene is TRBV5-1, the J gene TRBJ1-2, with D perhaps TRBD1 (6 bases). This CDR3 region has 13 residues. V shed 2 bases and J shed 8 bases, with 13 bases lying between them. Germline loops: CDR1 SGHRS, CDR2 YFSETQ. This CDR3 reads CASSLNRDGGYTF. DNA of the CDR3: TGCGCCAGCAGCTTAAACAGGGACGGGGGCTACACCTTC. Looking up the rest from reference TRBV5-1 and TRBJ1-2 gives the full variable domain: KAGVTQTPRYLIKTRGQQVTLSCSPISGHRSVSWYQQTPGQGLQFLFEYFSETQRNKGNFPGRFSGRQFSNSRSEMNVSTLELGDSALYLCASSLNRDGGYTFGSGTRLTVV.

This chain uses TRBV5-1 with TRBJ2-1, with 7 bases aligning to TRBD1. Germline values: CDR1 SGHRS, CDR2 YFSETQ. V gave up 4 bases and J gave up 8 bases; unmatched junction bases: 9. The length of the CDR3 is 14 residues. The CDR3 here is CASSPTGVGDEQFF. DNA of the CDR3: TGCGCCAGCAGCCCCACAGGGGTCGGCGATGAGCAGTTCTTC. The entire variable domain, with the rest obtained from reference TRBV5-1 and TRBJ2-1, is as follows: KAGVTQTPRYLIKTRGQQVTLSCSPISGHRSVSWYQQTPGQGLQFLFEYFSETQRNKGNFPGRFSGRQFSNSRSEMNVSTLELGDSALYLCASSPTGVGDEQFFGPGTRLTVL.

This clonotype occurred many times. The genes are TRBV5-1 and TRBJ1-2; a possible D gene is TRBD1 (6 bases). CDR1 and CDR2 (germline): SGHRS, YFSETQ. Trimming stripped 0 bases from V and 8 bases from J, with 11 bases between. This CDR3 spans 13 amino acids. DNA for the CDR3: TGCGCCAGCAGCTTGGATACAGGGTACGGCTACACCTTC. It codes for CASSLDTGYGYTF. Together with reference TRBV5-1 and TRBJ1-2, the CDR3 gives the full variable domain: KAGVTQTPRYLIKTRGQQVTLSCSPISGHRSVSWYQQTPGQGLQFLFEYFSETQRNKGNFPGRFSGRQFSNSRSEMNVSTLELGDSALYLCASSLDTGYGYTFGSGTRLTVV.

The chain combines TRBV6-5 with TRBJ2-7, with a weak D call TRBD1 (6 bases). This CDR3 contains 13 residues. Trimming shortened V by 4 bases and J by 7 bases, and 14 bases separated the two germline ends. CDR1 and CDR2 from the germline V gene are MNHEY and SVGAGI. The CDR3, as DNA: TGTGCCAGCAGTTCCGGTAGGGGGTGGGAGCAGTACTTC. This translates into CASSSGRGWEQYF.

This clonotype was recorded a few times. CDR3 nucleotides: TGCGCCAGCAGCGGGGACCCAACCACCGGGGAGCTGTTTTTT. This codes for CASSGDPTTGELFF. The chain has TRBV5-1 and TRBJ2-2, with D perhaps being TRBD1 or TRBD2 (5 bases each). V was trimmed by 4 bases and J by 4 bases, leaving 11 bases between them. CDR1 is SGHRS and CDR2 is YFSETQ in the germline V gene. The CDR3 loop spans 14 amino acids.

The chain couples TRBV7-9 to TRBJ2-1; tentatively, D is TRBD1 (6 bases). This CDR3 is built from 14 residues. The germline CDR1 and CDR2 sequences are SEHNR and FQNEAQ (reference sequence). V gave up 5 bases and J gave up 6 bases, with 14 bases separating them. The CDR3 region has the DNA TGTGCCAGCAGCCAATCGACAGGCAGCAATGAGCAGTTCTTC. It is translated as CASSQSTGSNEQFF.

The genes are TRBV5-1 and TRBJ2-6, with D possibly TRBD1 on 6 matching bases. V gave up 1 base and J gave up 3 bases, with 14 bases separating them. CDR1 is SGHRS, CDR2 YFSETQ, per germline. CDR3 size: 17 residues. The CDR3 loop is CASSLYQGRGGANVLTF. In DNA form, the CDR3 reads TGCGCCAGCAGCTTGTATCAGGGGCGCGGTGGGGCCAACGTCCTGACTTTC.

This clonotype was seen more than once but under ten times. The V and J genes are TRBV6-5 and TRBJ2-7; 9 bases map to TRBD2. Unmatched junction bases numbered 6, after V lost 0 bases and J lost 6 bases. CDR3 length: 15 residues. CDR1 MNHEY and CDR2 SVGAGI come from the germline V gene. CDR3 in DNA: TGTGCCAGCAGTTACTCTGAGCGGGGGGTCTCCGAGCAGTACTTC. Amino acids: CASSYSERGVSEQYF.